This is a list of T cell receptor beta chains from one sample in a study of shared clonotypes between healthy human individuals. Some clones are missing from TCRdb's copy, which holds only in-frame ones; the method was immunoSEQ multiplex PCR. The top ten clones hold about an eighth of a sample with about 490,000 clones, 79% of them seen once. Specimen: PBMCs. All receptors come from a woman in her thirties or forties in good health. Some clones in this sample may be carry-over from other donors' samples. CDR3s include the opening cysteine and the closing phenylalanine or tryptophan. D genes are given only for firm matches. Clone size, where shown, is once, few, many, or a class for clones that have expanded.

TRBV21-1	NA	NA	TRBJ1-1	TGTGCCAGCAGCAAGCCCCCCAGGACGGCCTCAGGCACTGAAGCTTTCTTT	CASSKPPRTASGTEAFF
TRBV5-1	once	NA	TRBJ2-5	TGCGCCAGCAGCTTGGATCAGGGGGGAGAGACCCAGTACTTC	CASSLDQGGETQYF
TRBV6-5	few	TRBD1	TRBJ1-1	TGTGCCAGCAGTTCCGGGACAGGGACTTTCTTT	CASSSGTGTFF
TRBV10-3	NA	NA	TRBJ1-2	TGTGCCATCAGTGAGACCTCATTTGGCTACACCTTC	CAISETSFGYTF
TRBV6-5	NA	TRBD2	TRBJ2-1	TGTGCCAGCAGTTGGACTAGCGGGACGTACAATGAGCAGTTCTTC	CASSWTSGTYNEQFF
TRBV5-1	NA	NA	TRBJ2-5	TGCGCCAGCAGCTTGGGGACCCTTATTTACGAAGAGACCCAGTACTTC	CASSLGTLIYEETQYF
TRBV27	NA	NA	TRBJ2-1	TGTGCCAGCAGTCGTGTCGCGGGGATCTCCTACAATGAGCAGTTCTTC	CASSRVAGISYNEQFF
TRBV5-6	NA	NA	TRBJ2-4	TGTGCCAGCAGCTTGGCGGGACCCAAAAACATTCAGTACTTC	CASSLAGPKNIQYF
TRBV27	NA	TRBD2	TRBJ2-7	TGTGCCAGCAGCGCACGAGGGACTAGCGTTTACGAGCAGTACTTC	CASSARGTSVYEQYF
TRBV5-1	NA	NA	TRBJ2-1	TGCGCCAGCAGCTGGTACAGTGCCCTGGGCAATGAGCAGTTCTTC	CASSWYSALGNEQFF
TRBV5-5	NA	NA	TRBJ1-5	TGTGCCAGCAGCCCAGCAGGGGTGAGGGATCAGCCCCAGCATTTT	CASSPAGVRDQPQHF
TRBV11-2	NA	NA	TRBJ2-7	TGTGCCAGCAGCTTCGATTTTCTGGAGGGGCAGTACTTC	CASSFDFLEGQYF
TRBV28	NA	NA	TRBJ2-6	TGTGCCAGCAGTTTTTCCTTGGGGGCCAACGTCCTGACTTTC	CASSFSLGANVLTF
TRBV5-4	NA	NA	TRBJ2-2	TGCGCCAGCAGCCGGACAGCGAACACCGGGGAGCTGTTTTTT	CASSRTANTGELFF
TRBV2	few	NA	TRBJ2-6	TGTGCCAGCTCTTGGGGATCTACCGGGGCCAACGTCCTGACTTTC	CASSWGSTGANVLTF
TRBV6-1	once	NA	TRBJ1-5	TGTGCCAGCAGTGAAGCCGGGGCTTATCAGCCCCAGCATTTT	CASSEAGAYQPQHF
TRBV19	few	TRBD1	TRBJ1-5	TGTGCCAGTAGTCGTAGGGGGAACAGGGGGCAGAATCAGCCCCAGCATTTT	CASSRRGNRGQNQPQHF
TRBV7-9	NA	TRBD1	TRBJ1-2	TGTGCCAGCAGCTCAGGGGGCGCAAGCTACACCTTC	CASSSGGASYTF
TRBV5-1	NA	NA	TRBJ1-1	TGCGCCAGCAGCCCCAGGGAGGGTACGCGAGCTTTCTTT	CASSPREGTRAFF
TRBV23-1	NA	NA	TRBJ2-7	TGCGCCAGCAGTCAATCAGCCAGGAACTACGAGCAGTACTTC	CASSQSARNYEQYF
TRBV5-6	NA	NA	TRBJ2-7	TGTGCCAGCAGCTTGTCGGGGTGGTCGGCTGGCGAGCAGTACTTC	CASSLSGWSAGEQYF
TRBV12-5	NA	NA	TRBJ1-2	TGTGCTAGTGGTTTGGACTCCCGGGGGGTTGCGGGCTACACCTTC	CASGLDSRGVAGYTF
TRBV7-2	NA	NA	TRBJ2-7	TGTGCCAGCAGCCCCCGACGGGGGCGTAGTAGCTCCTACGAGCAGTACTTC	CASSPRRGRSSSYEQYF
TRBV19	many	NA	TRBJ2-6	TGTGCCATTGGTTCGGAAGGGTCTGGGGCCAACGTCCTGACTTTC	CAIGSEGSGANVLTF
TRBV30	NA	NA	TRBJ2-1	TGTGCCTGGAGTGCTATTCTAGGCAATGAGCAGTTCTTC	CAWSAILGNEQFF
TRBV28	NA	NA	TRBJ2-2	TGTGCCAGCAGTTTGCGGTGGCGGGGCCTAACCGGGGAGCTGTTTTTT	CASSLRWRGLTGELFF
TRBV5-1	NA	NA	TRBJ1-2	TGCGCCAGCAGCTTGGAAGGGTACGGCTACACCTTC	CASSLEGYGYTF
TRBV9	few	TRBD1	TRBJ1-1	TGTGCCAGCAGCGCCCGACAGGGGATGGAGGGGAACACTGAAGCTTTCTTT	CASSARQGMEGNTEAFF
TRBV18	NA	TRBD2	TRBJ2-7	TGTGCCAGCTCACCAAGGCTTAGCGGGGGGAGCTCCTACGAGCAGTACTTC	CASSPRLSGGSSYEQYF
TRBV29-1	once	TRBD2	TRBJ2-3	TGCAGCGGTGCGGGAGGGGAGGGCGCGGATACGCAGTATTTT	CSGAGGEGADTQYF
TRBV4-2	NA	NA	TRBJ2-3	TGTGCCAGCAGCCAAGGACGCGGGAATCAGCGTGGGGATACGCAGTATTTT	CASSQGRGNQRGDTQYF
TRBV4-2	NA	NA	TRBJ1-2	TGTGCCAGCAGCCAAGTAGGAGGGGGATTGGACTACACCTTC	CASSQVGGGLDYTF
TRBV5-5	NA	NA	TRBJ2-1	TGTGCCAGCAGCTTTTCGGGGTTATCTGAGCAGTTCTTC	CASSFSGLSEQFF
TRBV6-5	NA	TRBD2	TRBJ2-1	TGTGCCAGCAGTTACGGCGGCGGGAGTAGAAATGAGCAGTTCTTC	CASSYGGGSRNEQFF
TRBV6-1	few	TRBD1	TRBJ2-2	TGTGCCAGCAGTGAAGAAGGGGGCTGGACCGGGGAGCTGTTTTTT	CASSEEGGWTGELFF
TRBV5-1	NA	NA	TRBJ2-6	TGCGCCAGCAGCTTGGAGGTAGGGGCTGGGGCCAACGTCCTGACTTTC	CASSLEVGAGANVLTF
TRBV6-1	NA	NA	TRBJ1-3	TGTGCCAGCAGTGCCTTAGGGGTCTCCTCTGGAAACACCATATATTTT	CASSALGVSSGNTIYF
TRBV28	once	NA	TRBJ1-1	TGTGCCAGCAGTTTACTGGTGGAGGAAGCTTTCTTT	CASSLLVEEAFF
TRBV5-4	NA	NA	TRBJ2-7	TGTGCCAGCAGCTCCAGACAGGACCACGACGAGCAGTACTTC	CASSSRQDHDEQYF
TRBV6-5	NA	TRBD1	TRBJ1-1	TGTGCCAGCAGTACCGTGACAGGGGAGAACACTGAAGCTTTCTTT	CASSTVTGENTEAFF
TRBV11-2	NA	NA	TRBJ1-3	TGTGCCAGCAGCTTGAGAACTGCGGCTGGAAACACCATATATTTT	CASSLRTAAGNTIYF
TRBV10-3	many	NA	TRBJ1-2	TGTGCCATCAGTGATATGTGGGACTATGGCTACACCTTC	CAISDMWDYGYTF
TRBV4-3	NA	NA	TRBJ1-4	TGCGCCAGCAGCCAGGGTGGGCGAGTCGAAAAACTGTTTTTT	CASSQGGRVEKLFF
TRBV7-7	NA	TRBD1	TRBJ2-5	TGTGCCAGCAGCAAGGACAGGGGAAAGGAGACCCAGTACTTC	CASSKDRGKETQYF
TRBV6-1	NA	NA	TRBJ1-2	TGTGCCAGCAGTCACGTAACGGGGGATGGCTACACCTTC	CASSHVTGDGYTF
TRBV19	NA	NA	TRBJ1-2	TGTGCCAGTCGCCCCGGGACGGTAAACTATGGCTACACCTTC	CASRPGTVNYGYTF
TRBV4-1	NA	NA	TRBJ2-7	TGCGCCAGCAGCCAGGGACCGTCAGGCTCCTACGAGCAGTACTTC	CASSQGPSGSYEQYF
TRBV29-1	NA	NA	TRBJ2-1	TGCAGCGTTGAATCCGGGACTTACAATGAGCAGTTCTTC	CSVESGTYNEQFF
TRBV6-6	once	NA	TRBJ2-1	TGTGCCAGCAGTCTAGCGGGACAGGGGCGCAATGAGCAGTTCTTC	CASSLAGQGRNEQFF
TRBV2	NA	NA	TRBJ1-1	TGTGCCAGCAGTTGGGGGCAGGGCGGCACTGAAGCTTTCTTT	CASSWGQGGTEAFF
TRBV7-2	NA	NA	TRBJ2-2	TGTGCCAGCAGCTTAATGGCAACGAACACCGGGGAGCTGTTTTTT	CASSLMATNTGELFF
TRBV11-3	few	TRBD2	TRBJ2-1	TGTGCCAGCAGTTTAGGGACTAGCGGGTACAATGAGCAGTTCTTC	CASSLGTSGYNEQFF
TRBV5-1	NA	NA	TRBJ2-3	TGCGCCAGCAGCCCCCCGCAGGCTGAAGATACGCAGTATTTT	CASSPPQAEDTQYF